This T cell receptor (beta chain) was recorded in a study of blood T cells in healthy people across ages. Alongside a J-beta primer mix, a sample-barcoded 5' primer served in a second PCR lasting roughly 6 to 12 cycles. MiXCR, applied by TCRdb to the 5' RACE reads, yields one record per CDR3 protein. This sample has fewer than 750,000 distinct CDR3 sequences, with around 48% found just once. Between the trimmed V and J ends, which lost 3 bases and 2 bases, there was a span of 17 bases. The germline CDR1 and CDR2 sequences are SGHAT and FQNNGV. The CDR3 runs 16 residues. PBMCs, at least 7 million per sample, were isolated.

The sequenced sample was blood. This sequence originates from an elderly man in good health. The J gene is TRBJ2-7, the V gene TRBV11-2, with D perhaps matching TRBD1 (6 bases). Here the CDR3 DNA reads TGTGCCAGCAGCTTGGGGACAAGTACCACACCCTACGAGCAGTACTTC. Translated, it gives CASSLGTSTTPYEQYF.